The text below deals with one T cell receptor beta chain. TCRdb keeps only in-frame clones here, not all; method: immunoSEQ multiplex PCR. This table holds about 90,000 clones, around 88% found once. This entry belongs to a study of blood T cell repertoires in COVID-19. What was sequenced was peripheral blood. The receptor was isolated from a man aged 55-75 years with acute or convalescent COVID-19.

The CDR3 sequence: CASNTGQNYGYTF. The CDR3 DNA sequence: TGTGCCAGCAACACCGGACAGAACTATGGCTACACCTTC. The chain uses TRBV5-5 and TRBJ1-2, with a tentative D call TRBD1 (6 bases). V was pared by 6 bases and J by 2 bases, with 11 bases between. The germline CDR1 and CDR2 sequences are SGHKS and YYEKEE (reference sequence). This CDR3 region has 13 residues.